This TCR beta chain is drawn from a study of cytomegalovirus exposure and HLA in healthy donors. Study observations and caveats: Associated with cytomegalovirus, according to the listing, were 150 to 200 TCR beta chains. A missense variant in DCLRE1C was later tied to TCR beta V- and J-gene trimming. Later on, an analysis found that several of the most significant clusters appeared to be linked to common viral pathogens, which included parvovirus B19.

CDR1 and CDR2 from the germline V gene are DFQATT and SNEGSKA (reference sequence). Trimming took off 3 bases at V and 10 bases at J, with 12 bases between the two ends. CDR3 length equals 11 residues. Only a few counts were recorded for this clone. The antigen is not known. PCR involved 60 Vbeta and 13 Jbeta primers. The data were produced by immunoSEQ multiplex PCR, yet TCRdb's version contains in-frame clones alone and is incomplete. The sample has 170,000 or so clones; roughly 80% are singletons. V and J are TRBV20-1 and TRBJ1-1; tentatively, D is TRBD1 (5 bases). This TCR derives from a woman between 45 and 60 years old in good health and CMV-seropositive. Sequenced: PBMCs. The DNA for the CDR3 is TGCAGTGCTAGGGAGGGGAGGGGAGCTTTCTTT. The encoded protein is CSAREGRGAFF.